The TCR beta chain described here comes from a study of human T cells and chemical hapten exposure listed by TCRdb under 2021. Regarding the complete study: For sensitization, 2% DPC in acetone was applied to a 2 cm by 2 cm area of upper inner arm skin. The patient cohort, mostly female, included alopecia areata with under or over 50% scalp involvement, alopecia totalis and alopecia universalis. Throughout the study period of around 24 weeks, patients also received therapeutic DPC doses to the scalp every week. In alopecia patients, the study followed how the peripheral blood TCR repertoire changed in vivo over primary and secondary sensitization to diphenylcyclopropenone (DPC), a hapten. Blood was sampled from patients pre-sensitization (week 0) and at 2, 6 and about 24 weeks after DPC sensitization. The libraries were sequenced as a pool, and the TCR yield per sample differed mostly because of small variations in library volumes within the pool. Patch testing was done on the upper back using Finn chambers containing 0.01% DPC, and results were scored after 6 days according to International Contact Dermatitis Research Group standards. For TCR sequencing, blood came from 25 to 35 alopecia patients at anywhere from one to four time points (pre-sensitization, 2, 6 and 24 weeks). Points the paper makes about the study in general: Because all patients had alopecia, a presumed autoimmune disease, the immune response of the patients might differ from that of healthy individuals. Expanded TCRs formed significantly more large CDR3 similarity clusters than pre-sensitization or healthy control sets, consistent with antigen-driven responses. DPC sensitization did not change how many TCRs were above 1 in 1000 frequency, and no evidence was found of alterations in global repertoire structure. After repeated subsampling, changes were observed in the strength of the expansion versus patch-test correlation and in the threshold at which the correlation became significant. A positive correlation was found between the number of PT1 expanded TCRs and patch test score, with significance reached at thresholds 8, 16 and 32 but not 4.

Remarks on this clonotype: It has no known antigen specificity. There are no base qualities to consult, and no much larger clone falls within one base.

The time point tag for this specimen amounts to: pre-sensitization, week 0. This sample's treatment or condition label indicates: therapeutic diphenylcyclopropenone sensitization with weekly scalp DPC. Blood at each patch-test visit was drawn before the patch test was applied. Patients were eligible if aged 18 to 70, diagnosed with alopecia and judged suitable for DPC therapy, and pregnant patients were excluded. Total RNA was extracted from unfractionated whole blood collected in Tempus Blood RNA tubes. Libraries were constructed by RACE. The data were produced on a NextSeq 500. During library preparation, unique molecular identifiers were attached to individual cDNA molecules so that TCRs could be counted in a quantitative, reproducible way. Both TCR alpha and TCR beta chains were sequenced from each blood RNA sample. In the authors' own workflow: The median number of TCRs per sample was approximately 93,000, ranging from roughly 23,224 to 700,000. The Decombinator software suite was used to annotate the V, J and CDR3 of the TCR reads. For PS versus PT1 abundance plots, all samples were subsampled to the same number of TCRs (28,000). Expanded TCRs were defined as absent before sensitization and observed at least eight times at the 2-week time point. The public reads were reanalyzed by TCRdb: fastp trimming at Q25, MiXCR alignment, in-frame beta chains only. Rows with a matching CDR3 protein are joined into one entry that keeps the most common DNA and genes. TCRdb, rather than the study authors, made the V and J calls. In all, the sample holds fewer than 300,000 distinct CDR3 sequences, and roughly 7.4% of those were seen once. The ten largest clones take up about 1.2% of the sample.

For CDR1 and CDR2, the germline V gene (reference sequence) lists SEHNR and FQNEAQ. The CDR3 holds 17 amino acids from the cysteine to the phenylalanine. Only the CDR3 DNA is retained, 51 bases long and in frame from the first base. V gives up 5 bases and J gives up 1 base, and the segment between their germline ends measures 20 bases. The receptor comes from a man younger than 35 with alopecia areata. Some clones in this sample may be carry-over from other donors' samples. Material: whole blood, obtained in connection with sensitization to the hapten diphenylcyclopropenone (DPC). Rearrangement joined TRBV7-9 to TRBJ1-1; TRBD1 is perhaps the D gene, given 6 matching bases. This receptor has the CDR3 CASSLLSTGMPNTEAFF. The nucleotide sequence reads TGTGCCAGCAGCCTCCTCTCGACAGGTATGCCGAACACTGAAGCTTTCTTT.